A selection of T cell receptor beta chains follows, all from one sample in a study of blood T cells in healthy people across ages. TCRdb itself ran the 5' RACE reads through MiXCR, one entry per CDR3 protein. The sample has 270,000 or so distinct CDR3 sequences; roughly 26% are singletons. Specimen: blood. The receptors come from a woman in her 70s in good health. Both conserved end residues are part of each CDR3. The D gene is left open where the match is weak. Expanded clones are given a class, and other clones once, few, many or no size at all.

-	TRBV4-3	TRBJ2-5	-	CASSQGSGIQETQYF	TGCGCCAGCAGCCAAGGTTCAGGAATCCAAGAGACCCAGTACTTC
few	TRBV28	TRBJ2-3	-	CASIRGGGPTHTDTQYF	TGTGCCAGCATCAGAGGTGGCGGGCCGACACACACAGATACGCAGTATTTT
few	TRBV29-1	TRBJ1-2	-	CSVEQVYGYTF	TGCAGCGTTGAACAAGTCTATGGCTACACCTTC
-	TRBV27	TRBJ2-3	-	CASSLGGPTDTQYF	TGTGCCAGCAGTTTAGGGGGTCCCACAGATACGCAGTATTTT
few	TRBV6-6	TRBJ2-3	TRBD1	CASSYWDSNTDTQYF	TGTGCCAGCAGTTACTGGGACAGCAACACAGATACGCAGTATTTT
-	TRBV28	TRBJ2-1	-	CASVRGLYNEQFF	TGTGCCAGCGTTAGGGGCCTGTACAATGAGCAGTTCTTC
-	TRBV20-1	TRBJ2-1	TRBD2	CSGSSGGSYNEQFF	TGCAGTGGTAGTAGCGGGGGCTCCTACAATGAGCAGTTCTTC
few	TRBV19	TRBJ1-5	-	CASSIARGKNQPQHF	TGTGCCAGTAGTATAGCTAGAGGGAAGAACCAGCCCCAGCATTTT
few	TRBV18	TRBJ2-7	TRBD2	CASSPTSRSYEQYF	TGTGCCAGCTCACCGACTAGCAGGTCCTACGAGCAGTACTTC
-	TRBV5-5	TRBJ2-1	TRBD2	CASSHDSGRANEQFF	TGTGCCAGCAGCCACGACAGCGGGAGGGCCAATGAGCAGTTCTTC
-	TRBV29-1	TRBJ2-1	TRBD2	CSVEDLSAGGYNEQFF	TGCAGCGTTGAAGATCTTTCGGCGGGAGGCTACAATGAGCAGTTCTTC
-	TRBV20-1	TRBJ2-7	TRBD1	CSASTGSGYEQYF	TGCAGTGCTTCGACAGGGTCCGGCTACGAGCAGTACTTC
-	TRBV12-3/TRBV12-4	TRBJ2-1	-	CASSLVTVGNEQFF	TGTGCCAGCAGTTTAGTTACTGTGGGCAATGAGCAGTTCTTC
few	TRBV24-1	TRBJ1-5	-	CATSSEYSNQPQHF	TGTGCCACCAGCTCAGAATATAGCAATCAGCCCCAGCATTTT
-	TRBV20-1	TRBJ2-1	-	CSSRIVGIYNEQFF	TGCAGTAGCCGAATAGTTGGAATCTACAATGAGCAGTTCTTC
-	TRBV5-6	TRBJ1-6	TRBD1	CASNITGTGSGVSPLHF	TGTGCCAGCAACATTACCGGGACAGGTTCGGGTGTATCACCCCTCCACTTT
-	TRBV28	TRBJ2-6	-	CASSSHSEANVLTF	TGTGCCAGCAGTTCCCACTCTGAGGCCAACGTCCTGACTTTC
few	TRBV20-1	TRBJ1-2	-	CSASIWGSGYTF	TGCAGTGCTAGCATTTGGGGGAGCGGCTACACCTTC
-	TRBV10-3	TRBJ2-3	TRBD2	CAISSGTSTDTQYF	TGTGCCATCAGCAGCGGGACTAGCACAGATACGCAGTATTTT
few	TRBV29-1	TRBJ2-5	-	CSVEADFPETQYF	TGCAGCGTTGAAGCGGACTTCCCAGAGACCCAGTACTTC
-	TRBV7-3	TRBJ2-5	TRBD2	CASSPLGTSGIETQYF	TGTGCCAGCAGCCCGCTAGGGACTAGCGGGATTGAGACCCAGTACTTC
few	TRBV28	TRBJ2-1	-	CASSRLVSQAPNF	TGTGCCAGCAGCAGACTGGTGAGCCAGGCACCCAACTTC
few	TRBV18	TRBJ1-5	TRBD1	CASTAAGGNNQPQHF	TGTGCCAGCACGGCGGCAGGGGGTAACAACCAGCCCCAGCATTTT
many	TRBV5-5	TRBJ2-4	-	CASSPVGKRNIQYF	TGTGCCAGCAGTCCCGTAGGGAAAAGGAACATTCAGTACTTC
-	TRBV27	TRBJ2-7	TRBD2	CASRLAGGYYEQYF	TGTGCCAGCAGGCTAGCGGGAGGGTACTACGAGCAGTACTTC
few	TRBV28	TRBJ2-5	-	CASSPNDSPHQYF	TGTGCCAGCAGTCCGAACGACTCCCCCCACCAGTACTTC
few	TRBV20-1	TRBJ2-7	-	CSAVKPGRSYEQYF	TGCAGTGCTGTAAAGCCGGGACGGTCATACGAGCAGTACTTC
few	TRBV28	TRBJ2-7	TRBD1	CASRPSGTVTYEQYF	TGTGCCAGCAGACCGTCCGGGACAGTTACCTACGAGCAGTACTTC
-	TRBV6-1	TRBJ2-1	TRBD2	CASSRRAGVTGNEQFF	TGTGCCAGCAGCCGCAGAGCGGGAGTGACGGGCAATGAGCAGTTCTTC
-	TRBV9	TRBJ2-1	TRBD2	CASSSQAGLAGEQFF	TGTGCCAGCAGCTCCCAGGCGGGACTAGCAGGCGAGCAGTTCTTC
once	TRBV7-2	TRBJ2-5	TRBD2	CASSLGPIAGDPRKQYF	TGTGCCAGCAGCTTAGGGCCGATAGCGGGAGACCCACGGAAGCAGTACTTC
many	TRBV20-1	TRBJ2-6	-	CSAREGEKANVLTF	TGCAGTGCTAGAGAAGGAGAAAAGGCCAACGTCCTGACTTTC
few	TRBV29-1	TRBJ2-2	-	CSGRTGWDTGELFF	TGCAGCGGAAGGACCGGCTGGGACACCGGGGAGCTGTTTTTT
few	TRBV5-1	TRBJ2-5	-	CASSLAGGPSYERYF	TGCGCCAGCAGCTTGGCCGGGGGACCGTCCTACGAGCGGTACTTC
-	TRBV9	TRBJ2-5	-	CASSVGTGEKETQYF	TGTGCCAGCAGCGTCGGGACGGGAGAAAAAGAGACCCAGTACTTC
-	TRBV5-1	TRBJ2-7	TRBD1	CASSWTGLSSYEQYF	TGCGCCAGCAGCTGGACAGGGCTGAGCTCCTACGAGCAGTACTTC
few	TRBV20-1	TRBJ1-2	TRBD1	CSALRDRVIHGYTF	TGCAGTGCTCTCCGGGACAGGGTAATCCATGGCTACACCTTC
few	TRBV6-1	TRBJ2-6	TRBD1	CASSGQGATSSGANVLTF	TGTGCCAGCAGTGGACAGGGGGCTACAAGCTCTGGGGCCAACGTCCTGACTTTC
-	TRBV5-1	TRBJ2-1	-	CASSLDSNVDNEQFF	TGCGCCAGCAGCTTGGACTCCAATGTAGACAATGAGCAGTTCTTC
many	TRBV20-1	TRBJ2-5	-	CSAQQETQYF	TGCAGTGCTCAACAAGAGACCCAGTACTTC
-	TRBV29-1	TRBJ1-1	-	CSVSRRDTEAFF	TGCAGCGTTTCAAGGAGGGACACTGAAGCTTTCTTT
many	TRBV7-9	TRBJ2-5	TRBD1	CASSSTLGTVQETQYF	TGTGCCAGCAGCTCCACTCTCGGGACAGTACAAGAGACCCAGTACTTC
-	TRBV5-5	TRBJ1-3	-	CASSLGGPGNTIYF	TGTGCCAGCAGCTTGGGGGGCCCTGGAAACACCATATATTTT
few	TRBV7-2	TRBJ2-3	-	CASSFIIGGDTQYF	TGTGCCAGCAGCTTTATCATAGGGGGAGATACGCAGTATTTT
few	TRBV28	TRBJ1-6	-	CASSLSDRNSPLHF	TGTGCCAGCAGTTTATCGGACAGAAATTCACCCCTCCACTTT
-	TRBV27	TRBJ2-3	TRBD2	CASSLWLGTLAGEADTQYF	TGTGCCAGCAGTTTATGGCTGGGGACTCTAGCGGGAGAGGCAGATACGCAGTATTTT
many	TRBV3-1	TRBJ2-7	-	CASSQDGAYEQYF	TGTGCCAGCAGCCAAGATGGGGCCTACGAGCAGTACTTC
few	TRBV7-9	TRBJ1-4	-	CASSFGGFNEKLFF	TGTGCCAGCAGTTTCGGCGGTTTTAATGAAAAACTGTTTTTT